The rows below give T cell receptor beta chains drawn from one sample of a study of radiotherapy plus CTLA-4 blockade in lung cancer. Method: immunoSEQ multiplex PCR; TCRdb's copy keeps in-frame clones and lacks some. The sample lists tens of thousands of clones, 83% occurring once. The source material was peripheral blood, sampled from a patient treated with radiotherapy plus ipilimumab. The receptor set was obtained from a human donor with non-small cell lung cancer who had stable disease on radiotherapy plus ipilimumab. CDR3s include the opening cysteine and the closing phenylalanine or tryptophan. The D gene is left open where the match is weak. Clone size is given for some rows only: seen once, a few or many times, or a class if the clone is expanded.

clone_size j_call v_call d_call cdr3_aa cdr3_nt
- TRBJ2-1 TRBV5-4 - CASSLGSSSYNEQFF TGTGCCAGCAGCCTAGGGAGTAGCTCCTACAATGAGCAGTTCTTC
- TRBJ1-1 TRBV9 - CASSVGGPNTEAFF TGTGCCAGCAGCGTAGGAGGGCCGAACACTGAAGCTTTCTTT
- TRBJ2-7 TRBV4-1 TRBD2 CASSPGLAGPRRHEQYF TGCGCCAGCAGCCCGGGACTAGCGGGACCCCGGCGCCACGAGCAGTACTTC
- TRBJ1-1 TRBV19 - CASSVLGVGNTEAFF TGTGCCAGTAGCGTACTTGGGGTGGGAAACACTGAAGCTTTCTTT
- TRBJ1-1 TRBV7-9 TRBD1 CASTADRTEAFF TGTGCCAGCACCGCGGACAGGACTGAAGCTTTCTTT
- TRBJ2-7 TRBV27 - CASSILGLDTYEQYF TGTGCCAGCAGCATTTTGGGATTGGACACCTACGAGCAGTACTTC
- TRBJ2-1 TRBV11-3 - CASSGDQTYNEQFF TGTGCCAGCAGCGGGGACCAAACCTACAATGAGCAGTTCTTC
- TRBJ1-4 TRBV5-4 - CASSLQDTKLFF TGTGCCAGCAGCTTGCAGGATACTAAACTGTTTTTT
once TRBJ2-7 TRBV29-1 - CSVGAGAYEQYF TGCAGCGTTGGTGCCGGAGCCTACGAGCAGTACTTC
- TRBJ2-7 TRBV30 - CAWNDGVSYEQYF TGTGCCTGGAATGATGGTGTCTCCTACGAGCAGTACTTC
- TRBJ2-1 TRBV9 - CASSRTGAYNEQFF TGTGCCAGCAGCCGAACCGGGGCCTACAATGAGCAGTTCTTC
- TRBJ1-1 TRBV5-1 - CASSTSGGSRSAFF TGCGCCAGCAGCACCTCCGGGGGGTCTCGGAGTGCTTTCTTT
- TRBJ1-5 TRBV16 - CASSQQENQPQHF TGTGCCAGCAGCCAACAGGAAAATCAGCCCCAGCATTTT
few TRBJ1-2 TRBV18 - CASSPPREEGYTF TGTGCCAGCTCACCACCGAGGGAGGAGGGCTACACCTTC
- TRBJ2-7 TRBV7-3 TRBD1 CASSLVDRGPEQYF TGTGCCAGCAGCCTTGTGGACAGGGGGCCCGAGCAGTACTTC
- TRBJ1-1 TRBV27 - CASKGQMNTEAFF TGTGCCAGCAAAGGACAGATGAACACTGAAGCTTTCTTT
- TRBJ2-5 TRBV27 TRBD1 CASRRPGGETQYF TGTGCCAGCAGGCGACCAGGGGGAGAGACCCAGTACTTC
once TRBJ2-1 TRBV5-1 - CASSWPDQSSYNEQFF TGCGCCAGCAGCTGGCCCGACCAGAGCTCCTACAATGAGCAGTTCTTC
- TRBJ2-3 TRBV19 - CASTDTSVADTQYF TGTGCCAGTACCGACACTAGTGTAGCAGATACGCAGTATTTT
- TRBJ1-4 TRBV7-8 - CASSLSNEKLFF TGTGCCAGCAGCCTTAGCAATGAAAAACTGTTTTTT
- TRBJ2-2 TRBV9 - CASSVPAGTANTGELFF TGTGCCAGCAGCGTACCGGCCGGGACCGCGAACACCGGGGAGCTGTTTTTT
- TRBJ2-7 TRBV29-1 - CSVQGTYEQYF TGCAGCGTTCAGGGGACCTACGAGCAGTACTTC
few TRBJ1-4 TRBV6-5 - CASSPRESGEKLFF TGTGCCAGCAGTCCCAGGGAAAGCGGTGAAAAACTGTTTTTT
- TRBJ1-2 TRBV11-2 TRBD1 CASSPDRGDYGYTF TGTGCCAGCAGCCCCGACAGGGGGGACTATGGCTACACCTTC
- TRBJ2-5 TRBV7-6 TRBD2 CASSTGLAGVAETQYF TGTGCCAGCAGCACGGGACTAGCGGGAGTCGCTGAGACCCAGTACTTC
- TRBJ2-2 TRBV5-1 - CASREKQSNTGELFF TGCGCCAGCAGGGAAAAACAGAGTAACACCGGGGAGCTGTTTTTT
- TRBJ2-1 TRBV19 - CASSKRDRRGNEQFF TGTGCCAGTAGTAAACGGGACCGGAGGGGCAATGAGCAGTTCTTC
- TRBJ2-5 TRBV7-2 - CASSPWMGETQYF TGTGCCAGCAGCCCATGGATGGGGGAGACCCAGTACTTC
- TRBJ2-2 TRBV14 TRBD2 CASSQDRTSGRYRTGELFF TGTGCCAGCAGCCAAGATAGGACTAGCGGGAGATATCGCACCGGGGAGCTGTTTTTT
- TRBJ1-1 TRBV29-1 TRBD1 CSVLRGSAEAFF TGCAGCGTTCTCAGGGGGTCCGCTGAAGCTTTCTTT
- TRBJ1-1 TRBV28 - CASSLHTSTEAFF TGTGCCAGCAGTTTGCACACCAGCACTGAAGCTTTCTTT
- TRBJ2-1 TRBV2 TRBD1 CASSEGQGPNPGNEQFF TGTGCCAGCAGTGAGGGACAGGGGCCTAACCCGGGGAATGAGCAGTTCTTC
- TRBJ2-1 TRBV7-9 - CASSLGRGTDPPNEQFF TGTGCCAGCAGCTTAGGACGGGGGACAGATCCACCCAATGAGCAGTTCTTC
- TRBJ2-7 TRBV13 TRBD2 CASSQGGGSSYEQYF TGTGCCAGCAGCCAGGGCGGCGGGAGCTCCTACGAGCAGTACTTC
- TRBJ1-6 TRBV7-9 - CASSLVPGSESPLHF TGTGCCAGCAGCTTAGTACCGGGGTCGGAGTCACCCCTCCACTTT
- TRBJ1-4 TRBV27 - CASSLLGVGHEKLFF TGTGCCAGCAGTCTGCTAGGGGTTGGGCATGAAAAACTGTTTTTT
- TRBJ2-4 TRBV18 TRBD1 CASSPGTGVAKNIQYF TGTGCCAGCTCACCAGGAACAGGGGTAGCCAAAAACATTCAGTACTTC
- TRBJ1-6 TRBV7-6 - CASSLAKTESLNSPLHF TGTGCCAGCAGCTTAGCTAAAACAGAGTCCCTGAATTCACCCCTCCACTTT
- TRBJ1-4 TRBV4-2 - CASSQEGGGKLFF TGTGCCAGCAGCCAAGAGGGGGGCGGGAAACTGTTTTTT
- TRBJ2-1 TRBV18 - CASSPGRQGYGEQFF TGTGCCAGCTCACCGGGTCGGCAGGGGTATGGGGAGCAGTTCTTC
- TRBJ2-1 TRBV13 TRBD2 CASSLGTSGSHEQFF TGTGCCAGCAGCTTAGGGACTAGCGGGAGTCATGAGCAGTTCTTC
- TRBJ1-6 TRBV28 - CASFTGYNSPLHF TGTGCCAGTTTTACAGGGTATAATTCACCCCTCCACTTT
- TRBJ1-2 TRBV6-6 - CASTGAYGYTF TGTGCCAGCACAGGGGCATATGGCTACACCTTC
- TRBJ2-1 TRBV27 TRBD2 CASRGTGTSGGNEQFF TGTGCCAGCAGGGGGACCGGGACTAGCGGGGGCAATGAGCAGTTCTTC
- TRBJ1-2 TRBV29-1 - CSVGGSYGYTF TGCAGCGTCGGCGGATCCTATGGCTACACCTTC
- TRBJ2-1 TRBV5-6 TRBD2 CASSSGLAGDPYNEQFF TGTGCCAGCAGCTCCGGACTAGCGGGAGATCCCTACAATGAGCAGTTCTTC
few TRBJ1-2 TRBV5-6 - CASSLVLPMRYTF TGTGCCAGCAGCTTGGTGTTGCCTATGCGCTACACCTTC
- TRBJ2-5 TRBV2 TRBD1 CASSSFRQGTQETQYF TGTGCCAGCAGTTCCTTCCGACAGGGCACACAAGAGACCCAGTACTTC
many TRBJ1-5 TRBV19 TRBD1 CASSAGTGEGQPQHF TGTGCCAGTAGTGCTGGGACAGGGGAAGGTCAGCCCCAGCATTTT
- TRBJ1-1 TRBV30 - CAWSDQGMNTEAFF TGTGCCTGGAGTGACCAGGGGATGAACACTGAAGCTTTCTTT
- TRBJ1-1 TRBV6-4 TRBD1 CASSDSRRQGAGDTEAFF TGTGCCAGCAGTGACTCGAGGCGTCAGGGGGCCGGGGACACTGAAGCTTTCTTT
- TRBJ2-1 TRBV28 TRBD2 CASSFPGLPLDEQFF TGTGCCAGCAGTTTTCCGGGACTACCGTTGGATGAGCAGTTCTTC
- TRBJ2-3 TRBV7-6 - CASRGASTDTQYF TGTGCCAGCAGGGGAGCTAGCACAGATACGCAGTATTTT
- TRBJ2-3 TRBV11-2 TRBD2 CASSLVVAGGPGGGTQYF TGTGCCAGCAGCTTAGTCGTGGCGGGGGGGCCCGGTGGAGGCACGCAGTATTTT
- TRBJ2-7 TRBV5-1 TRBD1 CASSRDRGETEQYF TGCGCCAGCAGCAGGGACAGGGGGGAGACCGAGCAGTACTTC
- TRBJ2-1 TRBV2 TRBD2 CASSEYPSGRTYNEQFF TGTGCCAGCAGTGAATACCCTAGCGGGAGAACCTACAATGAGCAGTTCTTC